This T cell receptor beta chain was obtained from a study of Graves' ophthalmopathy and Graves' hyperthyroidism. This clonotype has ten or more counts. No antigen is known for it. The sequenced template was RNA, covering the TCR beta CDR3 region. HTBI primers primed a first-round RT-PCR, and a second-round multiplex PCR followed. TCRdb re-analysed the multiplex PCR reads in MiXCR, keeping a single row per CDR3 protein. The sample consists of 450,000 to 600,000 distinct CDR3 sequences, under 45% of them appearing once. Study-level findings and limits: Most expanded clonotypes from thyroid (those above 0.001 frequency) were also found in blood.

V shed 5 bases and J shed 2 bases, with 4 bases lying between them. This CDR3 spans 11 amino acids. The germline gives CDR1 SEHNR, CDR2 FQNEAQ (reference sequence). This sequence was found in an adult man with Graves' hyperthyroidism. The V call is TRBV7-9, the J call TRBJ2-7, with unresolved D. The sample consisted of peripheral blood or thyroid tissue (not recorded which). CDR3 coding DNA: TGTGCCAGCAGCATCACCTACGAGCAGTACTTC. This sequence encodes CASSITYEQYF.